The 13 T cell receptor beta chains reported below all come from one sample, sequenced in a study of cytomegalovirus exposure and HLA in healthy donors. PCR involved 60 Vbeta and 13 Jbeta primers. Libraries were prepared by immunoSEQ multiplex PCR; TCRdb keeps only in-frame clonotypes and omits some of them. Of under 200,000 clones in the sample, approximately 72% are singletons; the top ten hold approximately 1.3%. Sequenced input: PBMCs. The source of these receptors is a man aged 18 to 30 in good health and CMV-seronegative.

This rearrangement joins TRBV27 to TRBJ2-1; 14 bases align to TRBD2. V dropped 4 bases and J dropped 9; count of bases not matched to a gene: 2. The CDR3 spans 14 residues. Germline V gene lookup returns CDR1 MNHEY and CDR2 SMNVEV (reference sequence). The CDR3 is CASSWGTSGGEQFF. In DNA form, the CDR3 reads TGTGCCAGCAGTTGGGGGACTAGCGGGGGTGAGCAGTTCTTC.

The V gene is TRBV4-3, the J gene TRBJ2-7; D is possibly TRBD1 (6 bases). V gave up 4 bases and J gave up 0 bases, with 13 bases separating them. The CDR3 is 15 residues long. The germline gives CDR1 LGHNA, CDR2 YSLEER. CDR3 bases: TGCGCCAGCAGCCCAGGGGACGGTGGCTCCTACGAGCAGTACTTC. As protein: CASSPGDGGSYEQYF.

In DNA form, the CDR3 reads TGTGCCATCAGTGGTGGGCCTTTCACAGATACGCAGTATTTT. Its protein product is CAISGGPFTDTQYF. This chain uses TRBV10-3 with TRBJ2-3; D unclear. Trimming left V 4 bases short and J 2 bases short, with 10 bases between. The CDR3 is made up of 14 amino acids. From germline, CDR1 is ENHRY and CDR2 SYGVKD.

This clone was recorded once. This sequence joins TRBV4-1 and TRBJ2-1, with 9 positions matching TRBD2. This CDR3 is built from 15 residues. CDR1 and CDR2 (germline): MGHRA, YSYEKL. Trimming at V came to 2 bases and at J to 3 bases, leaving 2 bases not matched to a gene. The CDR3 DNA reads TGCGCCAGCAGCCAAACTAGCGGGTACTACAATGAGCAGTTCTTC. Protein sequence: CASSQTSGYYNEQFF.

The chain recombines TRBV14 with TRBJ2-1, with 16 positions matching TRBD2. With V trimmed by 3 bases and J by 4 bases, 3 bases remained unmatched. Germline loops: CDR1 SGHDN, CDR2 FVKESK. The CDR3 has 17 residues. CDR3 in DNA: TGTGCCAGCAGCCAGTGGGGACTAGCGGGAGGGTACAATGAGCAGTTCTTC. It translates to CASSQWGLAGGYNEQFF. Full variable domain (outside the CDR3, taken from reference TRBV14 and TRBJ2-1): EAGVTQFPSHSVIEKGQTVTLRCDPISGHDNLYWYRRVMGKEIKFLLHFVKESKQDESGMPNNRFLAERTGGTYSTLKVQPAELEDSGVYFCASSQWGLAGGYNEQFFGPGTRLTVL.

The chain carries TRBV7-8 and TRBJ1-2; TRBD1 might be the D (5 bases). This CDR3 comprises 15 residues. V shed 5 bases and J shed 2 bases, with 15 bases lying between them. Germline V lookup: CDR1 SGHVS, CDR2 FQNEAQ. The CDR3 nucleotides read TGTGCCAGCAGCGGCGGGACCTTCCGCAACTATGGCTACACCTTC. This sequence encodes CASSGGTFRNYGYTF. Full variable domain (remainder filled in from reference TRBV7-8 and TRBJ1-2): GAGVSQSPRYKVAKRGQDVALRCDPISGHVSLFWYQQALGQGPEFLTYFQNEAQLDKSGLPSDRFFAERPEGSVSTLKIQRTQQEDSAVYLCASSGGTFRNYGYTFGSGTRLTVV.

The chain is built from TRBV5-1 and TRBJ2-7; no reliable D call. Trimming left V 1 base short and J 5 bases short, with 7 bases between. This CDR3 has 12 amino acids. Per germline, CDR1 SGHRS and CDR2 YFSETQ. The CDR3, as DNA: TGCGCCAGCAGCTTGACTGTCAACGAGCAGTACTTC. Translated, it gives CASSLTVNEQYF.

The DNA for the CDR3 is TGTGCCAGCTCACCCCGGGCTAATGAAAAACTGTTTTTT. Amino acid sequence: CASSPRANEKLFF. The rearrangement joins TRBV18 to TRBJ1-4; D not certain. The germline V gene encodes CDR1 KGHSH and CDR2 LQKENI. The V gene lost 3 bases and the J gene lost 3 bases, with 5 bases spanning the gap. This CDR3 spans 13 amino acids. The full variable domain, its missing parts supplied by reference TRBV18 and TRBJ1-4, is NAGVMQNPRHLVRRRGQEARLRCSPMKGHSHVYWYRQLPEEGLKFMVYLQKENIIDESGMPKERFSAEFPKEGPSILRIQQVVRGDSAAYFCASSPRANEKLFFGSGTQLSVL.

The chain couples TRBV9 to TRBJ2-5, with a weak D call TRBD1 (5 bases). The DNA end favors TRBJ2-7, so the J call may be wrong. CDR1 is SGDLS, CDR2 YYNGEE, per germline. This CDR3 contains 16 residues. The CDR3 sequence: CASSVTGGPQGGEQYF. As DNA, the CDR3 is TGTGCCAGCAGCGTCACAGGCGGACCCCAAGGTGGCGAGCAGTACTTC.

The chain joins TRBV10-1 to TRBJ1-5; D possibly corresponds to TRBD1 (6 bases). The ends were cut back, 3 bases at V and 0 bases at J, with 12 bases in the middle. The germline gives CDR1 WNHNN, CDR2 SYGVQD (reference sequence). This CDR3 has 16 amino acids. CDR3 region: CASSEWDTCSNQPQHF. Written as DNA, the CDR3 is TGCGCCAGCAGTGAATGGGACACTTGTAGCAATCAGCCCCAGCATTTT.

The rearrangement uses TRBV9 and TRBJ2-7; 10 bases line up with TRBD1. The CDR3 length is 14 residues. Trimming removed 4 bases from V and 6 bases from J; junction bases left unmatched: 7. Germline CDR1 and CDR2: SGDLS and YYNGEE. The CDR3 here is CASSPPGDRGEQYF. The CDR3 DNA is TGTGCCAGCAGCCCGCCGGGGGACAGGGGCGAGCAGTACTTC.

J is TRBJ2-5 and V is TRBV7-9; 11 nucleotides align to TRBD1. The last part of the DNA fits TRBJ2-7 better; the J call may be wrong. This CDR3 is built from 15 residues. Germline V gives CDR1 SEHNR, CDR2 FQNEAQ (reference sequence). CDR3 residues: CASSSGQGATYEQYF. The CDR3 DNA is TGTGCCAGCAGCTCCGGACAGGGGGCAACCTACGAGCAGTACTTC.

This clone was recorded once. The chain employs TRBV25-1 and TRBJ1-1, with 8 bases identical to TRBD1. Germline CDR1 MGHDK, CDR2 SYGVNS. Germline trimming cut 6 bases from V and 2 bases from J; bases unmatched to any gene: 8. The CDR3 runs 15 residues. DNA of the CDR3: TGTGCCAGCAGGGGCGAGACAGGGGAAAACACTGAAGCTTTCTTT. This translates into CASRGETGENTEAFF.